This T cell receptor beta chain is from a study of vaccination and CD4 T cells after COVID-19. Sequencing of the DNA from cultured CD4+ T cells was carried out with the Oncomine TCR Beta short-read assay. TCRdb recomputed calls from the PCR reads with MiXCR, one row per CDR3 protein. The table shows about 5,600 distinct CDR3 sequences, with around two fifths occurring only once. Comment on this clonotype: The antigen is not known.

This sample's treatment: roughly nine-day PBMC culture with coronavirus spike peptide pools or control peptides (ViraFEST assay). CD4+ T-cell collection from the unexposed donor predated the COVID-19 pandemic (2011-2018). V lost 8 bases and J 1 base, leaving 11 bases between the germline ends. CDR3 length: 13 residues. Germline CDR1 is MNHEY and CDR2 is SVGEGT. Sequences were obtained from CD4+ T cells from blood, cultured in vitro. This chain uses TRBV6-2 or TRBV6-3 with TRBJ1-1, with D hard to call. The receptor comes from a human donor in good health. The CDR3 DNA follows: TGTGCCAGCCATCCTCAACCGAACACTGAAGCTTTCTTT. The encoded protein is CASHPQPNTEAFF.